The T cell receptor (beta chain) under discussion was sequenced for a study of T-cell reconstitution after alpha-beta-depleted transplantation in children. This clonotype has ten or more counts. What it binds is not known. Preparation of the TCRbeta library used unique molecular identifiers. TCRdb reprocessed the PCR reads via MiXCR and lists one record per CDR3 protein. The data show about 870,000 distinct CDR3 sequences, 16% seen once. Points from the study as a whole: By one year post-transplant, T-cell counts and diversity largely arose from T cells that were newly produced. Several hundred expanded graft clones reportedly were the source of alpha-beta T cells about two months after transplant.

The V and J ends lost 2 bases and 7 bases respectively, with 11 bases between them. The CDR3 loop spans 12 amino acids. The germline CDR1 and CDR2 sequences are SQVTM and ANQGSEA. This sample comprised PBMCs, mostly from graft donor cells, obtained 360 days after TCRalphabeta/CD19-depleted stem cell transplant. V and J are TRBV29-1 and TRBJ1-1, with D possibly TRBD1 on 6 matching bases. The clonotype was recovered from a male patient younger than 18 who had a stem cell transplant for acute lymphoblastic leukemia, so the T cells may come from the graft donor. CDR3 in DNA: TGCAGCGTTGAATCCCCGGACAGTGAAGCTTTCTTT. Its protein product is CSVESPDSEAFF.